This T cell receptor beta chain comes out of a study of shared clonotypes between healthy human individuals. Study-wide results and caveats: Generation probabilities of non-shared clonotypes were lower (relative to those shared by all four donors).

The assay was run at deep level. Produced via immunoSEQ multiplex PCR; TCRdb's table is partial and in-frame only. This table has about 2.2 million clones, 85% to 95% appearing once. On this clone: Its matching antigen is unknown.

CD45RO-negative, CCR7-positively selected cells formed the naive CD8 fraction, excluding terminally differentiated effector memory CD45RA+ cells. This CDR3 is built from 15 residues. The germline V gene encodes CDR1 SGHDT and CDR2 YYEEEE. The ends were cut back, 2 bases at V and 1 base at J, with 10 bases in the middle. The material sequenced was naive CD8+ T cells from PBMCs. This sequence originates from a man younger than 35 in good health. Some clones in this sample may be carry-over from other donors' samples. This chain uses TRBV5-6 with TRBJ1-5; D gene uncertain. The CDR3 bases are TGTGCCAGCAGCTTTTACAGCACAAGCAATCAGCCCCAGCATTTT. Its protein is CASSFYSTSNQPQHF.